This entry concerns a single TCR beta chain. These data come from a study of T-cell memory formation after mild COVID-19. Germline loops: CDR1 LNHDA, CDR2 SQIVND (reference sequence). The V segment lost 7 bases and the J segment 4 bases; nucleotides outside the gene matches: 9. The CDR3 contains 15 residues. From 5'RACE with constant-segment primers came TCR alpha and TCR beta cDNA libraries that carried sample barcodes and UMIs. TCRdb recomputed calls from the 5' RACE reads with MiXCR, one row per CDR3 protein. The profile shows around 530,000 distinct CDR3 sequences, approximately 21% of them singletons.

The receptor comes from an adult woman who had mild COVID-19 (a few samples of this study predate the infection). Cell type and time point are not known. The sequencing sample was made of PBMCs or a T cell subset sorted from them (not recorded which). The J gene is TRBJ2-2, the V gene TRBV19, with 7 bases matching TRBD2. The CDR3 reads CASMRLSGATGELFF. CDR3 coding DNA: TGTGCCAGTATGCGACTAAGCGGGGCCACCGGGGAGCTGTTTTTT.